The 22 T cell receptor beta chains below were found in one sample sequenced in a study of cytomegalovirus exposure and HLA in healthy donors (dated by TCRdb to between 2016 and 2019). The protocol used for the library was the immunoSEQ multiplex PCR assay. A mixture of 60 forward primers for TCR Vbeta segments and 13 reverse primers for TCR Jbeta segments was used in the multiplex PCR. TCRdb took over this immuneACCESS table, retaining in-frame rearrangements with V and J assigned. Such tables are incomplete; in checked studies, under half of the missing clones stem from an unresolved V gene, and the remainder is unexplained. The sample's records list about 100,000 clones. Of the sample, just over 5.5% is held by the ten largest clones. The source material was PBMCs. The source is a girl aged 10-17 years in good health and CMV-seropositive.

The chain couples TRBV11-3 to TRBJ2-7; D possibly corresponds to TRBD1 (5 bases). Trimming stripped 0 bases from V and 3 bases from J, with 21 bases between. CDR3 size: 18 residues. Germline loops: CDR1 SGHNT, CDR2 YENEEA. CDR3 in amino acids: CASSLDWCDSWVGYEQYV. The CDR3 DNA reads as TGTGCCAGCAGCTTAGATTGGTGCGACAGCTGGGTCGGCTACGAGCAGTACGTC.

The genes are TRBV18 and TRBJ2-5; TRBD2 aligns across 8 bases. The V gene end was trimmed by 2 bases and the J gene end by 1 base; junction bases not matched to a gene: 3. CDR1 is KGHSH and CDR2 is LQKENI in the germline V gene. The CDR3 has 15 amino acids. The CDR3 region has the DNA TGTGCCAGCTCACCATGGGCGGGGGGCCAAGAGACCCAGTACTTC. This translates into CASSPWAGGQETQYF.

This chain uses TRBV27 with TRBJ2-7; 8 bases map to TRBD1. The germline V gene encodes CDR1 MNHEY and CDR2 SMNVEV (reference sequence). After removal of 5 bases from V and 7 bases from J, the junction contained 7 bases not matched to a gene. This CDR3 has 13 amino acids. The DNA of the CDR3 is TGTGCCAGCAGTCTCCAGGGGGCTACGGAGCAGTACTTC. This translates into CASSLQGATEQYF.

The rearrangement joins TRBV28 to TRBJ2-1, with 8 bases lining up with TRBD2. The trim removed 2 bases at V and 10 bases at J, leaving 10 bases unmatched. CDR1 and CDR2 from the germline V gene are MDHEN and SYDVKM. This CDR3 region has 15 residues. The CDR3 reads CASSLMTSVIGEQFF. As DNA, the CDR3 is TGTGCCAGCAGTTTAATGACTAGCGTGATTGGCGAGCAGTTCTTC.

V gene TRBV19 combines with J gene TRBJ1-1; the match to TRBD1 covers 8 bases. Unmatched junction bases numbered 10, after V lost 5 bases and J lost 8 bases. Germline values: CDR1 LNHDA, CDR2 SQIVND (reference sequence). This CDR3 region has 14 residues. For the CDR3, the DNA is TGTGCCAGTAGTCAAACCCCGGGACAGGAAGAAGCTTTCTTT. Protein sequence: CASSQTPGQEEAFF.

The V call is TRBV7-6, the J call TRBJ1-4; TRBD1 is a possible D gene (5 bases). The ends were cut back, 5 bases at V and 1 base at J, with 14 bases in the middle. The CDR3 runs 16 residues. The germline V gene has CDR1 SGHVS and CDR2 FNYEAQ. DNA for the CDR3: TGTGCCAGCAGCCCGAGACAGTTCCTAACTAATGAAAAACTGTTTTTT. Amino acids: CASSPRQFLTNEKLFF. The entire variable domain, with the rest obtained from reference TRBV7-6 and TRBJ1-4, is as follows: GAGVSQSPRYKVTKRGQDVALRCDPISGHVSLYWYRQALGQGPEFLTYFNYEAQQDKSGLPNDRFSAERPEGSISTLTIQRTEQRDSAMYRCASSPRQFLTNEKLFFGSGTQLSVL.

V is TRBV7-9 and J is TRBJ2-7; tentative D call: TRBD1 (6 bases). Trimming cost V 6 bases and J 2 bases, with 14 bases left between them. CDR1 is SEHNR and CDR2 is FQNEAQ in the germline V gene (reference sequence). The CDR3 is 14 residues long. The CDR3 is CASSSQDRPYEQYV. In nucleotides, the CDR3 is TGTGCCAGCAGTTCTCAGGACAGACCCTACGAGCAGTACGTC.

CDR3 residues: CASSYTGDTGELFF. DNA of the CDR3: TGTGCCAGCAGTTACACAGGGGACACCGGGGAGCTGTTTTTT. V usage is TRBV6-6 and J usage is TRBJ2-2, with 7 bases that match TRBD1. V dropped 2 bases and J dropped 3; count of bases not matched to a gene: 0. CDR1 MNHNY and CDR2 SVGAGI come from the germline V gene (reference sequence). The CDR3 totals 14 residues.

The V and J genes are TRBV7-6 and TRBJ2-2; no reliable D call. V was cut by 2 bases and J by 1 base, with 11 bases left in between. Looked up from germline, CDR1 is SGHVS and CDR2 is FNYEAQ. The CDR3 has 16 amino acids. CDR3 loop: CASSLTITGNTGELFF. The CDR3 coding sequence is TGTGCCAGCAGCTTAACGATCACGGGGAACACCGGGGAGCTGTTTTTT.

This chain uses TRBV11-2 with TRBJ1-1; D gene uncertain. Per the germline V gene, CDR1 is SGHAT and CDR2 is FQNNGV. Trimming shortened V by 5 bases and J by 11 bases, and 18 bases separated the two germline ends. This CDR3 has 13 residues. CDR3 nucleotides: TGTGCCAGCAGCCCCGGGCCCCGGGAAGGGGCTTTCTTT. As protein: CASSPGPREGAFF.

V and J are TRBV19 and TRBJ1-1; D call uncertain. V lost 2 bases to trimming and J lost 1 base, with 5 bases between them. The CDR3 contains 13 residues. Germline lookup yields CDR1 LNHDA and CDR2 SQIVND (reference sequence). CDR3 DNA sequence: TGTGCCAGTAGTATATCAGGGAACACTGAAGCTTTCTTT. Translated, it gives CASSISGNTEAFF.

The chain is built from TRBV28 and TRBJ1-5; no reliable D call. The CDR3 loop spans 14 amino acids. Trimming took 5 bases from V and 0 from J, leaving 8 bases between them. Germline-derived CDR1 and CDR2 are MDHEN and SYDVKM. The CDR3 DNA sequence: TGTGCCAGCAGTGTGGGCTATAGCAATCAGCCCCAGCATTTT. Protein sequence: CASSVGYSNQPQHF.

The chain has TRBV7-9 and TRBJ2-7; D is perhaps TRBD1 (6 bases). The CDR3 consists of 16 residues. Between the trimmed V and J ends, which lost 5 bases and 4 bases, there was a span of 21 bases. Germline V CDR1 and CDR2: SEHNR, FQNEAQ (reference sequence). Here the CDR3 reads CASSAMTGQYLYEQYF. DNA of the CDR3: TGTGCCAGCAGCGCGATGACGGGACAATATCTTTACGAGCAGTACTTC. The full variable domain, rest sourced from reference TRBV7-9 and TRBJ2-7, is DTGVSQNPRHKITKRGQNVTFRCDPISEHNRLYWYRQTLGQGPEFLTYFQNEAQLEKSRLLSDRFSAERPKGSFSTLEIQRTEQGDSAMYLCASSAMTGQYLYEQYFGPGTRLTVT.

The CDR3 region has the DNA TGTGCCAGCTCACCGGGACAGCGAATCCATGGCTACACCTTC. It codes for CASSPGQRIHGYTF. V usage is TRBV18 and J usage is TRBJ1-2; 7 nucleotides line up with TRBD1. The CDR3 length is 14 residues. Germline assignment: CDR1 KGHSH and CDR2 LQKENI. The ends lost 3 bases at V and 6 bases at J; junction bases unmatched: 7. The full variable domain, its missing parts supplied by reference TRBV18 and TRBJ1-2, is NAGVMQNPRHLVRRRGQEARLRCSPMKGHSHVYWYRQLPEEGLKFMVYLQKENIIDESGMPKERFSAEFPKEGPSILRIQQVVRGDSAAYFCASSPGQRIHGYTFGSGTRLTVV.

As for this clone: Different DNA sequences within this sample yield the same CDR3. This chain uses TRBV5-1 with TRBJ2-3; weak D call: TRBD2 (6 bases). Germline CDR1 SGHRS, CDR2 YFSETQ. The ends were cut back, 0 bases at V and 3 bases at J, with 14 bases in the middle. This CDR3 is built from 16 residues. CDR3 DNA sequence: TGCGCCAGCAGCTTGGCTGGCGGGGTAGTAACAGATACGCAGTATTTT. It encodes CASSLAGGVVTDTQYF. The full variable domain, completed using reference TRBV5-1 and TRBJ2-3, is KAGVTQTPRYLIKTRGQQVTLSCSPISGHRSVSWYQQTPGQGLQFLFEYFSETQRNKGNFPGRFSGRQFSNSRSEMNVSTLELGDSALYLCASSLAGGVVTDTQYFGPGTRLTVL.

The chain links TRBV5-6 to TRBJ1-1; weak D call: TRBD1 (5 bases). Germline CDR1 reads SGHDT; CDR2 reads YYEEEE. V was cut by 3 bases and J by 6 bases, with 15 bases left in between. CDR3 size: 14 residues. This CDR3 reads CASSSPGGSAEAFF. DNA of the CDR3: TGTGCCAGCAGCTCTCCGGGGGGTTCGGCTGAAGCTTTCTTT. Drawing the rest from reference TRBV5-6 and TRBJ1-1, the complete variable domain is DAGVTQSPTHLIKTRGQQVTLRCSPKSGHDTVSWYQQALGQGPQFIFQYYEEEERQRGNFPDRFSGHQFPNYSSELNVNALLLGDSALYLCASSSPGGSAEAFFGQGTRLTVV.

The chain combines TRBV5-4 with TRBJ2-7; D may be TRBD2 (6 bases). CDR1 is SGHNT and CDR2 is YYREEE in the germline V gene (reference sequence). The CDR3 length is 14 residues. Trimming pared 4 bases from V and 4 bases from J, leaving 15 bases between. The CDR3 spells CASSPQGEEYEQYF. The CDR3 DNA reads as TGTGCCAGCAGCCCGCAAGGGGAGGAATACGAGCAGTACTTC.

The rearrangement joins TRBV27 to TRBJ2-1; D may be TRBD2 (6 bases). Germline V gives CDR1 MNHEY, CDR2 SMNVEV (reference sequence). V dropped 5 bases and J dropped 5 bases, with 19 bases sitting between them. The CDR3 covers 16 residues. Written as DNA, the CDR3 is TGTGCCAGCAGTAATCCGGGGGTTAGGTTTCACAATGAGCAGTTCTTC. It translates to CASSNPGVRFHNEQFF.

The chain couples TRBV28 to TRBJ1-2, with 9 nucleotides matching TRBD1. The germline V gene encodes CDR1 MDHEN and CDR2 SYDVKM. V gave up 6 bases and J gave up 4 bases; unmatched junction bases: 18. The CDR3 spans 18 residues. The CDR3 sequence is CASSTRDREVFKLYGYTF. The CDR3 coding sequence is TGTGCCAGCAGCACCAGGGACAGGGAAGTTTTCAAGCTCTATGGCTACACCTTC.

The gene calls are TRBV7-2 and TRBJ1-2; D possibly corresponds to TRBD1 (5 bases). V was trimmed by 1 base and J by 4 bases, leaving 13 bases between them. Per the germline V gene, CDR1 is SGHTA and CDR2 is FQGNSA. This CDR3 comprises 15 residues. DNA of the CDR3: TGTGCCAGCAGCTTAGTGGTGGCCCAGGGCTATGGCTACACCTTC. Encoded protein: CASSLVVAQGYGYTF.

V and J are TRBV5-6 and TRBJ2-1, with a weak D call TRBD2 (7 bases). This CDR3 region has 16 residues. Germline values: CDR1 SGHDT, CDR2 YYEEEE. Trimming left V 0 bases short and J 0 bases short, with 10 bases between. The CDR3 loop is CASSLDGGASYNEQFF. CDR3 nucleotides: TGTGCCAGCAGCTTGGATGGGGGGGCCTCCTACAATGAGCAGTTCTTC.

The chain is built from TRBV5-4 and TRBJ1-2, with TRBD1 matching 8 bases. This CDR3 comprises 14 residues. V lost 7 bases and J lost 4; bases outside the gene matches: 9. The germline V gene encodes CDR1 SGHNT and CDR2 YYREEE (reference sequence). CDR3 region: CASLQTGDSYGYTF. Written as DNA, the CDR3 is TGTGCCAGCCTTCAGACAGGGGACAGCTATGGCTACACCTTC.